This T cell receptor beta chain was obtained from a study of shared clonotypes between healthy human individuals. Points from the study as a whole: Since donors were few, the genetic and exposure-history diversity represented was limited.

Several immunoSEQ plates received, in even portions, the genomic DNA of each subset. Clones were sequenced by immunoSEQ multiplex PCR, and TCRdb holds only the in-frame ones, with some missing. The sample has over 750,000 clones, 95% to 97% seen once. The CDR3 totals 12 residues. V lost 7 bases, J lost 6 bases, and 9 bases lay in between. CDR1 and CDR2 (germline): PRHDT, FYEKMQ (reference sequence). As regards this clone: The antigen remains unidentified.

Naive CD8 isolation took CD45RO-negative cells positively selected for CCR7 and excluded terminally differentiated effector memory CD45RA+ cells. All donors were Caucasian adults living in Nashville, Tennessee. The TCR sequence derives from a man aged 25 to 45 in good health. Material: naive CD8+ T cells sorted from blood. The chain couples TRBV13 to TRBJ2-2; D unresolved. Here the CDR3 DNA reads TGTGCCAGCAAACGCTTTCCCGGGGAGCTGTTTTTT. This gives the protein CASKRFPGELFF.